Listed below are T cell receptor beta chains from one sample, sequenced in a study of T cell responses to AZD1222 COVID-19 vaccine. Generated by immunoSEQ multiplex PCR, the TCRdb table keeps only in-frame clones and is missing some. The data show approximately 150,000 clones, with around nine tenths seen just once and under 2% held by the top ten. The sequences come from peripheral blood, collected 28 days after the second AZD1222 dose. These receptors originate from an adult who received the AZD1222 COVID-19 vaccine. The CDR3 runs from the conserved cysteine through the conserved F or W. The D gene is left open where the match is weak. A clone size is listed for some rows: how often the clone was seen (once, few, many), or a class if it is expanded.

d_call j_call v_call clone_size cdr3_aa cdr3_nt
. TRBJ1-3 TRBV27 once CASSRPGPGNTIYF TGTGCCAGCAGTCGCCCGGGTCCTGGAAACACCATATATTTT
. TRBJ1-2 TRBV19 few CASSIDLFRGNYGYTF TGTGCCAGTAGTATAGATCTATTTCGGGGCAACTATGGCTACACCTTC
. TRBJ1-1 TRBV7-2 . CASSSMQEVTEAFF TGTGCCAGCAGCTCAATGCAAGAAGTCACTGAAGCTTTCTTT
TRBD2 TRBJ2-1 TRBV5-1 . CASSSIREVAGASLSYNEQFF TGCGCCAGCAGCTCGATTAGAGAGGTAGCGGGAGCTTCCTTGTCCTACAATGAGCAGTTCTTC
. TRBJ2-5 TRBV11-1 . CASSGSDGGETQYF TGTGCCAGCAGCGGCAGTGATGGGGGCGAGACCCAGTACTTC
. TRBJ1-1 TRBV6-2/TRBV6-3 . CASSYSEGRTEAFF TGTGCCAGCAGTTACTCGGAGGGTCGCACTGAAGCTTTCTTT
TRBD2 TRBJ2-1 TRBV11-3 many CASSYTSGSLNEQFF TGTGCCAGCAGCTATACTAGCGGGAGCCTTAATGAGCAGTTCTTC
. TRBJ1-3 TRBV7-3 . CASSLVGSPIYF TGTGCCAGCAGCTTAGTTGGTTCACCCATATATTTT
. TRBJ2-6 TRBV19 . CASRTQGSGANVLTF TGTGCCAGTAGGACGCAGGGGTCTGGGGCCAACGTCCTGACTTTC
. TRBJ2-1 TRBV7-9 . CASSRRGTGGENEQFF TGTGCCAGCTCAAGACGTGGGACGGGGGGCGAGAATGAGCAGTTCTTC
TRBD1 TRBJ2-3 TRBV24-1 . CATSDSGQGAFTDTQYF TGTGCCACCAGTGATTCTGGACAGGGGGCTTTCACAGATACGCAGTATTTT
. TRBJ1-1 TRBV11-3 . CASSYNGGHMNTEAFF TGTGCCAGCAGCTATAACGGGGGACATATGAACACTGAAGCTTTCTTT
. TRBJ1-4 TRBV30 . CAWSQGNEKLFF TGTGCCTGGAGCCAGGGGAATGAAAAACTGTTTTTT
. TRBJ1-4 TRBV27 few CASSRRGLEHYNEKLFF TGTGCCAGCAGTCGAAGGGGTCTCGAACACTATAATGAAAAACTGTTTTTT
TRBD2 TRBJ2-5 TRBV9 . CASSVGTNSARETQYF TGTGCCAGCAGCGTCGGGACTAACTCCGCCCGGGAGACCCAGTACTTC
TRBD1 TRBJ2-7 TRBV30 . CAWSPPPGQSTYEQYF TGTGCCTGGAGTCCTCCCCCGGGACAGAGTACCTACGAGCAGTACTTC
. TRBJ2-2 TRBV6-2/TRBV6-3 . CASSYRGGTGELFF TGTGCCAGCAGTTACCGGGGCGGAACCGGGGAGCTGTTTTTT
TRBD1 TRBJ2-7 TRBV28 . CASNRQGGIYEQYF TGTGCCAGCAATCGACAGGGGGGAATTTACGAGCAGTACTTC
TRBD1 TRBJ1-5 TRBV9 . CASSVVEKRDRADQPQHF TGTGCCAGCAGCGTAGTGGAGAAGCGAGACAGGGCAGATCAGCCCCAGCATTTT
. TRBJ2-1 TRBV7-3 . CASSYIAGNEQFF TGTGCCAGCAGCTACATTGCTGGGAATGAGCAGTTCTTC
TRBD1 TRBJ1-2 TRBV7-2 . CASSGRTGTESYTF TGTGCCAGCAGCGGCCGGACAGGGACGGAGAGCTACACCTTC
TRBD1 TRBJ2-7 TRBV7-2 . CASSHNNPGQGTYEQYF TGTGCCAGCAGTCATAACAACCCGGGACAGGGGACCTACGAGCAGTACTTC
TRBD1 TRBJ1-2 TRBV2 . CASSGGQGFAEPDF TGTGCCAGCAGCGGGGGACAGGGCTTTGCAGAGCCCGACTTC
. TRBJ2-4 TRBV28 . CASTPTASKNIQYF TGTGCCAGCACCCCCACAGCGAGCAAAAACATTCAGTACTTC
. TRBJ2-6 TRBV9 once CASSPGANVLTF TGTGCCAGCTCTCCAGGGGCCAACGTCCTGACTTTC
. TRBJ2-1 TRBV7-9 . CASSLGLANNEQFF TGTGCCAGCAGCTTGGGGCTAGCCAACAATGAGCAGTTCTTC
TRBD1 TRBJ1-4 TRBV7-9 . CASRSLPGQGLGAEEKLFF TGTGCCAGCAGGTCGTTACCGGGACAGGGATTGGGGGCAGAAGAAAAACTGTTTTTT
. TRBJ1-1 TRBV11-1 . CASSLGLGFDTEAFF TGTGCCAGCAGCTTAGGGTTAGGGTTCGACACTGAAGCTTTCTTT